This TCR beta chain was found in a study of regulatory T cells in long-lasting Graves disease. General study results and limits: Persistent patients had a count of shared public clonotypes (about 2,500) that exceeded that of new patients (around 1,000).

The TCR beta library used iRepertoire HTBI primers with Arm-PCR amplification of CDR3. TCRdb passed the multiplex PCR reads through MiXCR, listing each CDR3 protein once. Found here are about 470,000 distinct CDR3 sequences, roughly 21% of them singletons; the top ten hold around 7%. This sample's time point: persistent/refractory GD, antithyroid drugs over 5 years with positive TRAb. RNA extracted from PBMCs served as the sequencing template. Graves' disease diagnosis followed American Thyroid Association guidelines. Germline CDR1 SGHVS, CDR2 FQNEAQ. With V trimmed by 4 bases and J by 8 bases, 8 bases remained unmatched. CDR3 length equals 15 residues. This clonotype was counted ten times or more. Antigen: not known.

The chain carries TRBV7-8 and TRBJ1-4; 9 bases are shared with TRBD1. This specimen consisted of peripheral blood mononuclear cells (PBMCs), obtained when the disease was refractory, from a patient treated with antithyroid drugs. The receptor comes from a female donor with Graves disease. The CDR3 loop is CASSSPGQGREKLFF. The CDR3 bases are TGTGCCAGCAGCTCCCCGGGACAGGGAAGAGAAAAACTGTTTTTT.